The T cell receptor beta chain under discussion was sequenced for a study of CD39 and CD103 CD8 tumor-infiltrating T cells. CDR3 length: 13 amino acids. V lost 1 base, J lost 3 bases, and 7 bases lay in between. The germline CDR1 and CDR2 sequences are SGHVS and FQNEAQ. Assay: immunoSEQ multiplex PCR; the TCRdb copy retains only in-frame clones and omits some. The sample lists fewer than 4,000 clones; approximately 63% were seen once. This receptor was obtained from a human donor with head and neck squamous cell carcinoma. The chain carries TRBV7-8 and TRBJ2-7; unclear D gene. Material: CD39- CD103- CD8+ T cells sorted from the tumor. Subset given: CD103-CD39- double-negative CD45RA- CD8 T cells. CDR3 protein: CASSLELNYEQYF. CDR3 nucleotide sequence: TGTGCCAGCAGCTTAGAACTCAACTACGAGCAGTACTTC.